This TCR beta chain was observed in a study of HIV-infected children after antiretroviral therapy interruption. Study summary: EBV and CMV exposure was recorded in most children. In continuous treatment, analyzed samples were from weeks 0, 48 and 150.

Unique molecular identifiers were included in an RNA-based 3' RACE TCR library. MiXCR, applied by TCRdb to the 3' RACE reads, yields one record per CDR3 protein. The data show 40,000 or so distinct CDR3 sequences, just over 6.5% seen once. Study-wide findings and caveats: Naive CD4+ CDR3 sharing between time points fell after interruption began. By the end of treatment interruption, naive CD4+ clonality (Gini) increased.

The CDR3 consists of 12 residues. Between the trimmed V and J ends, which lost 5 bases and 6 bases, there was a span of 10 bases. Germline V gene data show CDR1 as LGHDT and CDR2 as YNNKEL (reference sequence). Documented treatment: PENTA 11 planned treatment interruption arm or continuous ART arm. This clonotype was seen ten or more times. What it recognizes is unknown. The chain is built from TRBV3-1 and TRBJ1-2, with D unclear. The receptor was derived from a pool of human donors with HIV. The sample was CD45RA+ CD4+ T cells from PBMCs, pooled from several time points, taken from a donor given antiretroviral therapy, either interrupted or continuous. Subset meaning: naive CD4+ CD45RA+ CD45RO- T cells. The CDR3 nucleotides are TGTGCCAGCAGCGTTCTCAGTAATGGCTACACCTTC. This gives the protein CASSVLSNGYTF.